The 32 T cell receptor beta chains below were found in one sample sequenced in a study of OX40 agonist ivuxolimab in advanced cancers. The data were produced by immunoSEQ multiplex PCR, yet TCRdb's version contains in-frame clones alone and is incomplete. The data show about 110,000 clones, around 90% seen once. Here the sequenced sample was CD4+ or CD8+ T cells sorted from blood, taken in a trial of the OX40 agonist ivuxolimab. The receptors derive from an adult with an advanced solid tumor such as melanoma, head and neck, liver or kidney cancer.

This chain connects TRBV25-1 to TRBJ2-2; D not resolved. The CDR3 totals 14 residues. Trimming removed 1 base at V and 2 bases at J, with 5 bases between. Germline V lookup: CDR1 MGHDK, CDR2 SYGVNS. In DNA, the CDR3 is TGTGCCAGCAGTGAATTCAGAAACACCGGGGAGCTGTTTTTT. Translated, it gives CASSEFRNTGELFF.

This chain joins TRBV5-1 and TRBJ2-1; a possible D gene is TRBD2 (6 bases). CDR1 and CDR2 (germline): SGHRS, YFSETQ. The ends were cut back, 0 bases at V and 5 bases at J, with 6 bases in the middle. This CDR3 region has 13 residues. CDR3 sequence (DNA): TGCGCCAGCAGCTTGGGGACTAACAATGAGCAGTTCTTC. It encodes CASSLGTNNEQFF.

In DNA form, the CDR3 reads TGTGCCAGCAGCTTACTGACAGAGAACAATGAGCAGTTCTTC. This encodes CASSLLTENNEQFF. The chain joins TRBV7-3 to TRBJ2-1; weak D call: TRBD1 (5 bases). The CDR3 loop spans 14 amino acids. Germline assignment: CDR1 SGHTA and CDR2 FQGTGA. V shed 2 bases and J shed 5 bases, with 10 bases lying between them.

The J gene is TRBJ1-2, the V gene TRBV6-1; tentative D call: TRBD1 (6 bases). This CDR3 contains 16 residues. Germline V lookup: CDR1 MNHNS, CDR2 SASEGT. Deletions cut 1 base from V and 4 bases from J, with 16 bases between. The CDR3 region has the DNA TGTGCCAGCAGTGAAGGAGGGGGAGGGATAGTCTATGGCTACACCTTC. This codes for CASSEGGGGIVYGYTF.

The CDR3 loop reads CAWNGDRGVGNTIYF. CDR3 sequence (DNA): TGTGCCTGGAATGGGGACAGGGGAGTCGGAAACACCATATATTTT. The chain is built from TRBV30 and TRBJ1-3; 10 nucleotides line up with TRBD1. CDR3 length: 15 amino acids. V lost 4 bases, J lost 4 bases, and 7 bases stayed unmatched. Germline V gives CDR1 GTSNPN, CDR2 SVGIG (reference sequence).

The chain joins TRBV19 to TRBJ2-5; TRBD1 agrees at 7 bases. Germline CDR1 reads LNHDA; CDR2 reads SQIVND (reference sequence). V dropped 3 bases and J dropped 5; count of bases not matched to a gene: 6. The CDR3 has 14 amino acids. Here the CDR3 reads CASSMGQNRETQYF. As DNA, the CDR3 is TGTGCCAGTAGTATGGGACAGAATAGGGAGACCCAGTACTTC.

The chain couples TRBV4-1 to TRBJ1-1, with 7 bases that match TRBD1. With V trimmed by 0 bases and J by 0 bases, 4 bases remained unmatched. CDR1 is MGHRA and CDR2 is YSYEKL in the germline V gene. This CDR3 is 16 amino acids long. The CDR3 DNA reads TGCGCCAGCAGCCAAGAACACGACAGGGTGAACACTGAAGCTTTCTTT. Its protein product is CASSQEHDRVNTEAFF.

The rearrangement links TRBV2 to TRBJ1-2; no clear D gene. Germline CDR1 reads SNHLY; CDR2 reads FYNNEI. The CDR3 is 13 amino acids. Trimming cost V 4 bases and J 8 bases, with 14 bases left between them. The CDR3 is CASSGHLTYGYTF. The CDR3 DNA follows: TGTGCCAGCAGTGGGCACCTGACCTACGGCTACACCTTC. Full variable domain (remainder filled in from reference TRBV2 and TRBJ1-2): EPEVTQTPSHQVTQMGQEVILRCVPISNHLYFYWYRQILGQKVEFLVSFYNNEISEKSEIFDDQFSVERPDGSNFTLKIRSTKLEDSAMYFCASSGHLTYGYTFGSGTRLTVV.

The rearrangement links TRBV4-1 to TRBJ2-4, with D possibly being TRBD1 (5 bases). Trimming stripped 8 bases from V and 0 bases from J, with 14 bases between. Per germline, CDR1 MGHRA and CDR2 YSYEKL. The CDR3 sequence is 15 residues long. CDR3 DNA: TGCGCCAGCCTGGCTGTAGGGGAAGCCAAAAACATTCAGTACTTC. It is translated as CASLAVGEAKNIQYF.

In this sample, this clone turned up once. The chain couples TRBV15 to TRBJ2-2; D ambiguous. CDR3 size: 14 residues. Trimming removed 0 bases from V and 0 bases from J, with 2 bases in between. In germline, CDR1 is LNHNV, CDR2 YYDKDF (reference sequence). The CDR3 DNA is TGTGCCACCAGCAGAGATTCGAACACCGGGGAGCTGTTTTTT. Translated, it gives CATSRDSNTGELFF.

The J gene is TRBJ2-1, the V gene TRBV9, with a possible D match to TRBD1 (6 bases). Germline CDR1 reads SGDLS; CDR2 reads YYNGEE. With 0 bases removed from V and 1 base from J, the gap between germline ends came to 11 bases. The CDR3 runs 16 residues. The CDR3 here is CASSVAGRGSYNEQFF. As DNA, the CDR3 is TGTGCCAGCAGCGTAGCGGGCAGGGGATCCTACAATGAGCAGTTCTTC.

Remarks on this clone: This specimen includes other DNA sequences encoding the same CDR3. CDR3 loop: CASSRGYSNQPQHF. Here the CDR3 DNA reads TGTGCCAGCAGTCGGGGGTATAGCAATCAGCCCCAGCATTTT. The rearrangement links TRBV6-1 to TRBJ1-5; D perhaps matches TRBD1 (5 bases). Germline lookup yields CDR1 MNHNS and CDR2 SASEGT. Trimming removed 5 bases at V and 0 bases at J, with 8 bases between. The CDR3 is 14 residues long.

This rearrangement joins TRBV10-2 to TRBJ2-5; D is possibly TRBD1 (6 bases). Germline V gene data show CDR1 as WSHSY and CDR2 as SAAADI. V gave up 6 bases and J gave up 0 bases, with 11 bases separating them. The CDR3 has 14 amino acids. CDR3 in DNA: TGCGCCAGCAGGCTCGGACAGAACCAAGAGACCCAGTACTTC. Translated: CASRLGQNQETQYF.

V gene TRBV19 combines with J gene TRBJ1-2, with D tentatively TRBD1 (6 bases). CDR3 length equals 13 residues. Germline V gene sequence: CDR1 LNHDA, CDR2 SQIVND (reference sequence). V was clipped by 3 bases and J by 14 bases, with 19 bases between them. The CDR3 DNA reads TGTGCCAGTAGTATCCGGGACACGGGGATAAATACCTTC. Its translation is CASSIRDTGINTF.

The chain links TRBV6-6 to TRBJ2-7; D gene uncertain. Trimming took off 2 bases at V and 3 bases at J, with 8 bases between the two ends. Germline V gene lookup returns CDR1 MNHNY and CDR2 SVGAGI (reference sequence). The CDR3 runs 13 residues. CDR3 region: CASSYGNFYEQYF. CDR3 DNA sequence: TGTGCCAGCAGTTACGGCAATTTCTACGAGCAGTACTTC.

The V and J genes are TRBV15 and TRBJ2-2; TRBD1 matches 8 bases. Germline CDR1 and CDR2: LNHNV and YYDKDF (reference sequence). This CDR3 region has 16 residues. The V gene end was trimmed by 0 bases and the J gene end by 3 bases; junction bases not matched to a gene: 3. CDR3 DNA sequence: TGTGCCACCAGCAGAGAATACAGGGGGGACACCGGGGAGCTGTTTTTT. It codes for CATSREYRGDTGELFF.

The genes are TRBV15 and TRBJ2-1; no definite D call. Trimming cost V 3 bases and J 8 bases, with 5 bases left between them. Germline V lookup: CDR1 LNHNV, CDR2 YYDKDF (reference sequence). This CDR3 comprises 11 residues. CDR3 bases: TGTGCCACCAGCAGGGGTTATGAGCAGTTCTTC. Its protein is CATSRGYEQFF.

The genes are TRBV6-4 and TRBJ1-5, with a possible D match to TRBD1 (6 bases). CDR3 length: 15 residues. V shed 3 bases and J shed 7 bases, with 16 bases lying between them. Germline V gives CDR1 MRHNA, CDR2 SNTAGT. As DNA, the CDR3 is TGTGCCAGCAGTGAACCAGGGGCGACCCGACAGCCCCAGCATTTT. This encodes CASSEPGATRQPQHF.

This clone has a single count. This chain links TRBV5-1 with TRBJ2-3; the match to TRBD1 covers 9 bases. The CDR3 runs to 15 residues. J was trimmed by 3 bases and V by 2 bases; bases with no gene match: 4. The V gene's germline CDR1 is SGHRS and CDR2 YFSETQ. The CDR3 sequence is CASSFLTGGTDTQYF. CDR3 nucleotides: TGCGCCAGCAGCTTCCTGACAGGGGGGACAGATACGCAGTATTTT. The full variable domain, with the rest looked up from reference TRBV5-1 and TRBJ2-3, is KAGVTQTPRYLIKTRGQQVTLSCSPISGHRSVSWYQQTPGQGLQFLFEYFSETQRNKGNFPGRFSGRQFSNSRSEMNVSTLELGDSALYLCASSFLTGGTDTQYFGPGTRLTVL.

The chain couples TRBV5-5 to TRBJ2-7; the D gene is possibly TRBD1 (5 bases). CDR3 size: 14 residues. V was clipped by 2 bases and J by 6 bases, with 15 bases between them. In germline, CDR1 is SGHKS, CDR2 YYEKEE (reference sequence). The DNA of the CDR3 is TGTGCCAGCAGCTTAGACAGTTTTCTCGGCGAGCAGTACTTC. It translates to CASSLDSFLGEQYF.

This rearrangement joins TRBV11-3 to TRBJ2-3, with D perhaps assigned TRBD1 or TRBD2 (6 bases each). Trimming removed 3 bases from V and 2 bases from J, with 18 bases in between. Germline loops: CDR1 SGHNT, CDR2 YENEEA. The CDR3 is 17 residues long. CDR3 loop: CASSFKGLEGDTDTQYF. CDR3 coding DNA: TGTGCCAGCAGCTTTAAGGGACTGGAGGGGGACACAGATACGCAGTATTTT.

The CDR3 nucleotides are TGTGCCAGCAGGGGGGACAGGGCTAGCAATCAGCCCCAGCATTTT. Its protein is CASRGDRASNQPQHF. The chain joins TRBV6-1 to TRBJ1-5; TRBD1 aligns across 9 bases. Losses at the gene ends were 6 bases for V and 0 bases for J; bases not matched to a gene: 3. CDR1 is MNHNS and CDR2 is SASEGT in the germline V gene. This CDR3 is 15 amino acids long.

This chain joins TRBV5-1 and TRBJ2-5; D is unresolved. Trimming shortened V by 0 bases and J by 4 bases, and 10 bases separated the two germline ends. The CDR3 covers 14 residues. Germline V gives CDR1 SGHRS, CDR2 YFSETQ. CDR3 protein: CASSLGVEGETQYF. The CDR3 DNA is TGCGCCAGCAGCTTGGGAGTGGAAGGAGAGACCCAGTACTTC.

The J gene is TRBJ2-7, the V gene TRBV7-3; tentative D call: TRBD1 (5 bases). The CDR3 consists of 13 residues. With 1 base removed from V and 6 bases from J, the gap between germline ends came to 10 bases. Germline loops: CDR1 SGHTA, CDR2 FQGTGA. CDR3 amino acids: CASSLRTSSEQYF. CDR3 nucleotide sequence: TGTGCCAGCAGCTTAAGGACAAGTAGCGAGCAGTACTTC.

This clone was found a few times. The rearrangement joins TRBV27 to TRBJ1-6; D perhaps matches TRBD1 (5 bases). V lost 5 bases and J 7 bases, leaving 12 bases between the germline ends. The CDR3 runs 14 residues. Germline CDR1 and CDR2: MNHEY and SMNVEV (reference sequence). In DNA, the CDR3 is TGTGCCAGCAGTCCCGACCGACAGAATTCACCCCTCCACTTT. As protein: CASSPDRQNSPLHF.

The table lists this clone with a count of one. The chain uses TRBV5-8 and TRBJ2-3, with 8 bases aligning to TRBD2. CDR1 SGHTS and CDR2 YDEGEE come from the germline V gene. V shed 0 bases and J 4 bases; nucleotides not matched to a gene: 7. CDR3 length: 16 amino acids. CDR3 sequence (DNA): TGTGCCAGCAGCTTGGAACTAGCGGCACTCTCAGATACGCAGTATTTT. Translating it yields CASSLELAALSDTQYF.

J is TRBJ2-1 and V is TRBV27; D is unclear. Per germline, CDR1 MNHEY and CDR2 SMNVEV (reference sequence). The CDR3 length is 18 residues. Between the trimmed V and J ends, which lost 2 bases and 9 bases, there was a span of 26 bases. The CDR3 DNA is TGTGCCAGCAGTTTACTCCCACTCTCCACGGCGGTTTTAGGTGAGCAGTTCTTC. Encoded protein: CASSLLPLSTAVLGEQFF.

The CDR3 region is CAGGREEAFF. CDR3 sequence (DNA): TGTGCCGGGGGTAGAGAGGAAGCTTTCTTT. The J gene is TRBJ1-1, the V gene TRBV30, with D maybe TRBD1 (5 bases). The CDR3 contains 10 residues. Germline V gene sequence: CDR1 GTSNPN, CDR2 SVGIG (reference sequence). V was trimmed by 8 bases and J by 8 bases, leaving 12 bases between them. The full variable domain, its missing parts supplied by reference TRBV30 and TRBJ1-1, is SQTIHQWPATLVQPVGSPLSLECTVEGTSNPNLYWYRQAAGRGLQLLFYSVGIGQISSEVPQNLSASRPQDRQFILSSKKLLLSDSGFYLCAGGREEAFFGQGTRLTVV.

The rearrangement links TRBV29-1 to TRBJ1-2; D gene unclear. CDR3 length equals 11 residues. Germline loops: CDR1 SQVTM, CDR2 ANQGSEA. V was shortened by 5 bases and J by 6 bases, with 10 bases between the two germline ends. CDR3 sequence: CSVTTMDGYTF. The CDR3 nucleotides read TGCAGCGTTACAACGATGGATGGCTACACCTTC. Using reference TRBV29-1 and TRBJ1-2 for the parts outside the CDR3, the full variable domain is SAVISQKPSRDICQRGTSLTIQCQVDSQVTMMFWYRQQPGQSLTLIATANQGSEATYESGFVIDKFPISRPNLTFSTLTVSNMSPEDSSIYLCSVTTMDGYTFGSGTRLTVV.

The V call is TRBV9, the J call TRBJ2-3; TRBD1 might be the D (5 bases). V shed 3 bases and J shed 8 bases, with 7 bases lying between them. The CDR3 sequence is 11 residues long. CDR1 and CDR2 from the germline V gene are SGDLS and YYNGEE. CDR3 sequence: CASSEGRTQYF. The CDR3 DNA sequence: TGTGCCAGCAGCGAGGGGCGTACGCAGTATTTT.

The CDR3 region has the DNA TGTGCCAGCAGTTACTCTAGGGATTCGGAGGAGACCCAGTACTTC. Protein product: CASSYSRDSEETQYF. The chain employs TRBV6-6 and TRBJ2-5, with D uncertain. CDR3 length: 15 amino acids. V lost 0 bases and J lost 5, with 13 bases in between. The germline V gene encodes CDR1 MNHNY and CDR2 SVGAGI (reference sequence).

The chain links TRBV5-6 to TRBJ2-1; D remains ambiguous. With 0 bases removed from V and 6 bases from J, the gap between germline ends came to 22 bases. Germline CDR1 and CDR2: SGHDT and YYEEEE. The CDR3 has 18 amino acids. Here the CDR3 reads CASSLVAGVVIEANEQFF. For the CDR3, the DNA is TGTGCCAGCAGCTTGGTCGCAGGCGTAGTGATCGAGGCCAATGAGCAGTTCTTC. The complete variable domain, with remaining parts taken from reference TRBV5-6 and TRBJ2-1, reads DAGVTQSPTHLIKTRGQQVTLRCSPKSGHDTVSWYQQALGQGPQFIFQYYEEEERQRGNFPDRFSGHQFPNYSSELNVNALLLGDSALYLCASSLVAGVVIEANEQFFGPGTRLTVL.